The 20 T cell receptor beta chains in this list originate from one sample, sequenced in a study of beta chain features in type 1 diabetes (dated by TCRdb to the late 2010s). The library was produced with the immunoSEQ multiplex PCR assay. The entire amount of isolated RNA was reverse transcribed using the High Capacity cDNA Reverse Transcription Kit, so the sequenced TCRB transcripts were expressed ones. Here the immuneACCESS table is served through TCRdb, limited to in-frame sequences with V and J called. Missing clones are a known gap in these copies; in checked studies unresolved V genes cover under half, and the rest lacks a known reason. This sample is represented by 450,000 or so clones; 10% to 12% of them were singletons. The ten largest clones represent over 0.04% of the sample. The sample taken for sequencing was naive CD4+ T cells from blood. This sample's cell subset or site label indicates: true naive CD4+ T cells. The receptors were gathered from a woman aged 18-29 years in good health.

The CDR3 sequence: CASSKLAGGSYEQYV. The CDR3 nucleotides read TGTGCCAGCAGCAAACTAGCGGGGGGATCCTACGAGCAGTACGTC. The chain joins TRBV6-5 to TRBJ2-7; 12 nucleotides match TRBD2. After removal of 6 bases from V and 1 base from J, the junction contained 4 bases not matched to a gene. CDR1 and CDR2 from the germline V gene are MNHEY and SVGAGI. The length of the CDR3 is 15 residues.

This clone was found a few times. The V and J genes are TRBV5-1 and TRBJ2-1, with 7 bases identical to TRBD1. The J segment lost 7 bases and the V segment lost 8 bases, leaving 15 bases of the junction unmatched. CDR1 is SGHRS and CDR2 is YFSETQ in the germline V gene. The CDR3 has 15 amino acids. CDR3 sequence (DNA): TGCGCCAGTAAAAGACCGGGACAGACCCTAAATGAGCAGTTCTTC. This sequence encodes CASKRPGQTLNEQFF.

This clone was recorded a few times. The chain uses TRBV30 and TRBJ2-7; TRBD1 agrees at 9 bases. From germline, CDR1 is GTSNPN and CDR2 SVGIG (reference sequence). The CDR3 runs to 18 residues. V trimming: 1 base; J trimming: 4 bases; junction bases outside the gene matches: 17. This CDR3 is CAWSATRNYRGRSYEQYF. The CDR3 region has the DNA TGTGCCTGGAGTGCTACTCGGAATTACAGGGGGCGAAGTTACGAGCAGTACTTC.

The rearrangement links TRBV6-6 to TRBJ2-5, with 9 positions matching TRBD2. The V gene's germline CDR1 is MNHNY and CDR2 SVGAGI (reference sequence). V was pared by 7 bases and J by 5 bases, with 8 bases of the junction left unmatched. The CDR3 extends over 14 amino acids. This CDR3 is CASKRAGGSETQYF. The CDR3 DNA reads as TGTGCCAGCAAGAGAGCGGGAGGTTCCGAGACCCAGTACTTC.

This chain links TRBV30 with TRBJ2-7; D is unclear. Per germline, CDR1 GTSNPN and CDR2 SVGIG (reference sequence). V was trimmed by 0 bases and J by 4 bases, leaving 13 bases between them. The CDR3 has 14 residues. CDR3 sequence: CAWSVCFLDYEQYV. The DNA for the CDR3 is TGTGCCTGGAGTGTTTGTTTCTTGGATTACGAGCAGTACGTC.

This clone has more than one count but fewer than ten. The chain uses TRBV5-1 and TRBJ2-3; 8 bases line up with TRBD2. This CDR3 comprises 15 residues. CDR1 and CDR2 (germline): SGHRS, YFSETQ. The V and J ends lost 4 bases and 4 bases, in that order; junction bases with no gene match: 8. The CDR3 protein is CASSLTGLGSDTQYF. CDR3 in DNA: TGCGCCAGCAGCCTAACGGGACTAGGCTCAGATACGCAGTATTTT.

The rearrangement joins TRBV9 to TRBJ2-3; D is ambiguous. This CDR3 is built from 13 residues. V was shortened by 6 bases and J by 3 bases, with 11 bases between the two germline ends. Germline CDR1 is SGDLS and CDR2 is YYNGEE. The CDR3 DNA follows: TGTGCCAGCACCCAGTCCCAGACAGATACGCAGTATTTT. Residues: CASTQSQTDTQYF.

This clone was seen a few times. The V gene is TRBV30, the J gene TRBJ1-4; no clear D. Germline V CDR1 and CDR2: GTSNPN, SVGIG (reference sequence). Trimming removed 2 bases from V and 4 bases from J, with 14 bases in between. There are 15 residues in the CDR3. The CDR3: CAWSPDGGVNEKLFF. In DNA form, the CDR3 reads TGTGCCTGGAGTCCTGACGGCGGGGTTAATGAAAAACTGTTTTTT.

The V call is TRBV4-1, the J call TRBJ1-5; 7 bases are shared with TRBD1. Germline assignment: CDR1 MGHRA and CDR2 YSYEKL. The CDR3 is made up of 16 amino acids. V lost 4 bases, J lost 0 bases, and 6 bases stayed unmatched. The CDR3 DNA is TGCGCCAGCAGCCTCTCGGGACAGCCTAGCAATCAGCCCCAGCATTTT. Amino acids: CASSLSGQPSNQPQHF.

This clone was detected only a few times. This rearrangement joins TRBV9 to TRBJ2-1; maybe TRBD2 (5 bases). The CDR3 spans 12 residues. Germline loops: CDR1 SGDLS, CDR2 YYNGEE. Trimming took off 7 bases at V and 3 bases at J, with 8 bases between the two ends. The CDR3 DNA follows: TGTGCCAGCGGGAGACGCTACAATGAGCAGTTCTTC. Its protein is CASGRRYNEQFF.

This clone has more than one count but fewer than ten. The V and J genes are TRBV11-3 and TRBJ2-1, with 7 bases lining up with TRBD2. This CDR3 is 14 amino acids long. Germline V CDR1 and CDR2: SGHNT, YENEEA. Germline trimming cut 3 bases from V and 2 bases from J; bases unmatched to any gene: 1. The CDR3 bases are TGTGCCAGCAGCTTCCGGGGGGCCTACAATGAGCAGTTCTTC. Protein: CASSFRGAYNEQFF.

This clone was seen more than once but under ten times. The chain uses TRBV2 and TRBJ2-7; D gene unclear. The CDR3 extends over 12 amino acids. Germline V CDR1 and CDR2: SNHLY, FYNNEI. V was trimmed by 5 bases and J by 3 bases, leaving 8 bases between them. The CDR3, as DNA: TGTGCCAGCAGTTGGACCTTCTACGAGCAGTACTTC. Residues: CASSWTFYEQYF.

This rearrangement joins TRBV2 to TRBJ1-6; no definite D call. Per the germline V gene, CDR1 is SNHLY and CDR2 is FYNNEI. The CDR3 consists of 16 residues. Deletions cut 2 bases from V and 5 bases from J, with 13 bases between. CDR3 in DNA: TGTGCCAGCAGTGAAAGACTCCCGGGCGATAATTCACCCCTCCACTTT. It encodes CASSERLPGDNSPLHF.

This sequence joins TRBV4-3 and TRBJ2-2; possible D gene TRBD1, 6 bases. Trimming took off 0 bases at V and 4 bases at J, with 15 bases between the two ends. This CDR3 is 17 amino acids long. Germline loops: CDR1 LGHNA, CDR2 YSLEER. The CDR3 here is CASSQDWGTTATGELFF. The DNA of the CDR3 is TGCGCCAGCAGCCAAGATTGGGGGACAACCGCCACCGGGGAGCTGTTTTTT.

This chain links TRBV27 with TRBJ2-5, with TRBD2 matching 9 bases. J gave up 4 bases and V 5 bases, and 5 bases lay outside the gene matches. From germline, CDR1 is MNHEY and CDR2 SMNVEV (reference sequence). The length of the CDR3 is 14 residues. Written as DNA, the CDR3 is TGTGCCAGCAGTATAAGTAGCGGGAGAGAGACCCAGTACTTC. Its protein is CASSISSGRETQYF.

This clone has only one observation. V gene TRBV4-1 combines with J gene TRBJ2-5; D may be TRBD1 (6 bases). Germline CDR1 and CDR2: MGHRA and YSYEKL. V lost 8 bases and J lost 1, with 11 bases in between. CDR3 length equals 13 residues. The CDR3 region has the DNA TGCGCCAGCGGCAGGGGTGTCCAAGAGACCCAGTACTTC. It encodes CASGRGVQETQYF.

Of note for this clone: Other nucleotide sequences in the sample specify the same CDR3. The chain is built from TRBV7-2 and TRBJ2-3, with 10 bases fitting TRBD2. Germline V CDR1 and CDR2: SGHTA, FQGNSA. This CDR3 has 15 amino acids. The V and J ends lost 2 bases and 4 bases, in that order; junction bases with no gene match: 3. DNA of the CDR3: TGTGCCAGCAGCTTAAGCGGGGGGGCCGCAGATACGCAGTATTTT. Its translation: CASSLSGGAADTQYF.

This sequence joins TRBV9 and TRBJ2-2, with a possible D match to TRBD1 (5 bases). Between the trimmed V and J ends, which lost 1 base and 9 bases, there was a span of 22 bases. This CDR3 is 17 amino acids long. Per germline, CDR1 SGDLS and CDR2 YYNGEE. The CDR3 loop reads CASSVSPGPYPFWELFF. The DNA for the CDR3 is TGTGCCAGCAGCGTATCACCAGGGCCCTATCCCTTCTGGGAGCTGTTTTTT.

The sample holds a few counts of this clone. CDR3 amino acids: CAGSTGWGETQYF. DNA of the CDR3: TGTGCCGGCTCGACAGGTTGGGGAGAGACCCAGTACTTC. The chain recombines TRBV2 with TRBJ2-5; the D gene is possibly TRBD1 (6 bases). Trimming took off 11 bases at V and 4 bases at J, with 17 bases between the two ends. The germline gives CDR1 SNHLY, CDR2 FYNNEI. There are 13 residues in the CDR3.

The V gene is TRBV2, the J gene TRBJ1-5, with TRBD1 identical over 10 bases. V lost 4 bases and J lost 5; bases outside the gene matches: 5. The germline gives CDR1 SNHLY, CDR2 FYNNEI. The length of the CDR3 is 15 residues. The CDR3 protein is CASSGGTGEDQPQHF. The CDR3 DNA reads as TGTGCCAGCAGTGGCGGGACAGGGGAGGATCAGCCCCAGCATTTT.